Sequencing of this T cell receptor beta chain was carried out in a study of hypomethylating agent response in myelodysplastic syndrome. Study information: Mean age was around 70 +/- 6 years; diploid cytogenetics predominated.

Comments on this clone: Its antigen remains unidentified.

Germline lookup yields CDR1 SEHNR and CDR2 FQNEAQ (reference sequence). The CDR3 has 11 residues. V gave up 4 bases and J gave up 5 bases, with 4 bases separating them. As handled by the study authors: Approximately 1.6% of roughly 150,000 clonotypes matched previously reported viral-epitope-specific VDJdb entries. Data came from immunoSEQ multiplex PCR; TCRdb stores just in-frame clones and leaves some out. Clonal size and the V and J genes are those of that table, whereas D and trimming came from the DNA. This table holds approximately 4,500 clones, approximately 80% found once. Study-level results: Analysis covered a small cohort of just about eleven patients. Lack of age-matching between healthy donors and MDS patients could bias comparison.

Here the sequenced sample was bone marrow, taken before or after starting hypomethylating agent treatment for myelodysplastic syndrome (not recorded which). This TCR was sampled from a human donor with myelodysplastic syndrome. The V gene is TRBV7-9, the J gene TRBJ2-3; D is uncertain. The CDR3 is CASSSIDTQYF. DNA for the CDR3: TGTGCCAGCAGCTCAATAGATACGCAGTATTTT.